Below, 9 T cell receptor beta chains from the same sample are listed, as sequenced in a study of T cells in Graves' hyperthyroidism and ophthalmopathy. RNA transcripts provided the source from which TCR beta CDR3 regions were amplified. The HTBI primer set was used in a first-round RT-PCR of the TCR CDR3. MiXCR, run by TCRdb on the multiplex PCR reads, gives a single entry per CDR3 protein. Of about 590,000 distinct CDR3 sequences listed, about a sixth are singletons. Sequencing was performed on blood. These receptor sequences come from a woman in her thirties with Graves' hyperthyroidism.

The V call is TRBV15, the J call TRBJ2-2; D perhaps matches TRBD2 (6 bases). The V gene lost 0 bases and the J gene lost 4 bases, with 21 bases spanning the gap. Germline assignment: CDR1 LNHNV and CDR2 YYDKDF (reference sequence). This CDR3 region has 19 residues. CDR3 nucleotide sequence: TGTGCCACCAGCAGAGAAACGGTCCCTAGCCTCGGGAGCACCGGGGAGCTGTTTTTT. This translates into CATSRETVPSLGSTGELFF.

This clonotype was counted only a few times. The CDR3 region is CASSVGGFGTGELFF. CDR3 nucleotides: TGTGCCAGCAGCGTAGGAGGGTTCGGGACCGGGGAGCTGTTTTTT. The chain recombines TRBV9 with TRBJ2-2, with D tentatively TRBD2 (5 bases). V gave up 0 bases and J gave up 5 bases, with 11 bases separating them. This CDR3 comprises 15 residues. CDR1 SGDLS and CDR2 YYNGEE come from the germline V gene.

In its sample, this clonotype was seen a few times. The gene calls are TRBV7-9 and TRBJ2-3; TRBD2 matches at 8 bases. V shed 4 bases and J 3 bases; nucleotides not matched to a gene: 12. This CDR3 spans 17 amino acids. Germline V gene data show CDR1 as SEHNR and CDR2 as FQNEAQ (reference sequence). CDR3 sequence: CASSWDSGSGNTDTQYF. Here the CDR3 DNA reads TGTGCCAGCAGCTGGGACTCGGGTAGCGGGAATACAGATACGCAGTATTTT. The whole variable domain, filled in from reference TRBV7-9 and TRBJ2-3, reads DTGVSQNPRHKITKRGQNVTFRCDPISEHNRLYWYRQTLGQGPEFLTYFQNEAQLEKSRLLSDRFSAERPKGSFSTLEIQRTEQGDSAMYLCASSWDSGSGNTDTQYFGPGTRLTVL.

A remark on this clonotype: An end of the junction differs from the germline gene, which may be a read error. V is TRBV3-1 and J is TRBJ2-1; D unresolved. CDR1 LGHDT and CDR2 YNNKEL come from the germline V gene (reference sequence). The CDR3 loop spans 15 amino acids. The CDR3 protein is CASSQDGGSHNEQFF. The CDR3, as DNA: TGTGCCAGCAGCCAAGACGGCGGCTCCCACAATGAGCAGTTCTTC.

This chain connects TRBV10-3 to TRBJ2-1; 12 bases line up with TRBD2. The J segment lost 7 bases and the V segment lost 3 bases, leaving 4 bases of the junction unmatched. The CDR3 consists of 15 residues. CDR1 is ENHRY, CDR2 SYGVKD, per germline. CDR3: CAISDWTSGINEQFF. In nucleotides, the CDR3 is TGTGCCATCAGTGATTGGACTAGCGGGATAAATGAGCAGTTCTTC.

The gene calls are TRBV4-2 and TRBJ2-1; 7 bases align to TRBD2. The CDR3 extends over 15 amino acids. V dropped 2 bases and J dropped 8; count of bases not matched to a gene: 9. Germline assignment: CDR1 LGHNA and CDR2 YNFKEQ. CDR3 in amino acids: CASSQQREGLDEQFF. The CDR3 nucleotides are TGTGCCAGCAGCCAACAGAGGGAGGGCCTAGATGAGCAGTTCTTC.

This clonotype was seen many times. This chain joins TRBV27 and TRBJ1-6; no reliable D call. Germline-derived CDR1 and CDR2 are MNHEY and SMNVEV (reference sequence). V lost 1 base and J lost 7, with 8 bases in between. The CDR3 consists of 14 residues. CDR3 nucleotides: TGTGCCAGCAGTTTATGGGGTGCCAATTCACCCCTCCACTTT. Translating gives CASSLWGANSPLHF.

The table lists this clonotype with many counts. The rearrangement links TRBV20-1 to TRBJ1-2; no reliable D call. Trimming removed 3 bases at V and 0 bases at J, with 8 bases between. The CDR3 is made up of 13 amino acids. Germline loops: CDR1 DFQATT, CDR2 SNEGSKA (reference sequence). The chain's CDR3 is CSASEGTNYGYTF. DNA for the CDR3: TGCAGTGCTAGCGAGGGTACTAACTATGGCTACACCTTC.

The rearrangement uses TRBV7-3 and TRBJ2-2, with D tentatively TRBD2 (6 bases). This CDR3 comprises 13 residues. Germline loops: CDR1 SGHTA, CDR2 FQGTGA. V was cut by 8 bases and J by 0 bases, with 7 bases left in between. The CDR3 loop is CASGGTNTGELFF. The CDR3 nucleotides are TGTGCCAGCGGCGGGACGAACACCGGGGAGCTGTTTTTT.